Following are 14 T cell receptor beta chains from one sample sequenced in a study of Ad26.COV2.S vaccination and SARS-CoV-2 variants. Some clones are missing from TCRdb's copy, which holds only in-frame ones; the method was immunoSEQ multiplex PCR. The sample shows about 350,000 clones, roughly 94% of them seen only once. The sample consisted of peripheral blood, taken after recovery from COVID-19. Receptors were obtained from a human donor who had recovered from COVID-19.

The J gene is TRBJ2-7, the V gene TRBV7-6, with 9 bases lining up with TRBD1. V lost 5 bases and J lost 5; bases outside the gene matches: 7. Germline values: CDR1 SGHVS, CDR2 FNYEAQ. The CDR3 runs 14 residues. The CDR3 loop is CASSPQGADDEQYF. CDR3 DNA: TGTGCCAGCAGCCCACAGGGGGCGGACGACGAGCAGTACTTC.

The chain is built from TRBV9 and TRBJ1-2; 10 bases map to TRBD1. The trim removed 5 bases at V and 1 base at J, leaving 5 bases unmatched. From germline, CDR1 is SGDLS and CDR2 YYNGEE. The CDR3 spans 15 residues. For the CDR3, the DNA is TGTGCCAGCAGAGCCGGGACAGGGGATAACTATGGCTACACCTTC. It specifies CASRAGTGDNYGYTF.

Turning to this clone: This sample includes further DNA sequences coding for the same CDR3. This rearrangement joins TRBV27 to TRBJ1-2, with no clear D. CDR3 size: 13 residues. Trimming shortened V by 0 bases and J by 4 bases, and 6 bases separated the two germline ends. Germline loops: CDR1 MNHEY, CDR2 SMNVEV (reference sequence). The CDR3 protein is CASSLSGSYGYTF. The DNA for the CDR3 is TGTGCCAGCAGTTTATCTGGAAGCTATGGCTACACCTTC.

The chain joins TRBV11-2 to TRBJ2-1; D is unclear. Between the trimmed V and J ends, which lost 2 bases and 4 bases, there was a span of 6 bases. Germline V gene sequence: CDR1 SGHAT, CDR2 FQNNGV. The CDR3 loop spans 13 amino acids. CDR3 amino acids: CASSLPLYNEQFF. CDR3 coding DNA: TGTGCCAGCAGCTTACCGTTGTACAATGAGCAGTTCTTC.

The rearrangement joins TRBV7-2 to TRBJ1-3; D is possibly TRBD1 (6 bases). Germline CDR1 SGHTA, CDR2 FQGNSA. V dropped 2 bases and J dropped 3 bases, with 8 bases sitting between them. This CDR3 spans 14 amino acids. The CDR3 nucleotides are TGTGCCAGCAGCTTACAGGGGTTTGGAAACACCATATATTTT. It specifies CASSLQGFGNTIYF.

This clone has just a few counts. The same CDR3 arises from other DNA sequences in this sample as well. The rearrangement joins TRBV4-1 to TRBJ1-1; D call uncertain. Germline-derived CDR1 and CDR2 are MGHRA and YSYEKL. Trimming removed 3 bases at V and 1 base at J, with 0 bases between. This CDR3 comprises 11 residues. The CDR3 here is CASSQNTEAFF. DNA for the CDR3: TGCGCCAGCAGCCAGAACACTGAAGCTTTCTTT.

The V and J genes are TRBV6-5 and TRBJ2-1, with 8 bases fitting TRBD2. Germline V gene lookup returns CDR1 MNHEY and CDR2 SVGAGI. The CDR3 extends over 14 amino acids. With 2 bases clipped from V and 6 bases from J, the junction kept 3 bases outside the gene matches. CDR3 bases: TGTGCCAGCAGTTACGCGGGGGGATTCAATGAGCAGTTCTTC. Protein: CASSYAGGFNEQFF.

This sequence joins TRBV5-1 and TRBJ2-3, with D maybe TRBD2 (7 bases). In germline, CDR1 is SGHRS, CDR2 YFSETQ. The CDR3 is made up of 15 amino acids. Trimming removed 2 bases from V and 2 bases from J, with 12 bases in between. The CDR3 nucleotides read TGCGCCAGCAGCTTCACCGGGGGGCTCACAGATACGCAGTATTTT. It yields the protein CASSFTGGLTDTQYF.

V gene TRBV6-5 combines with J gene TRBJ2-7; the match to TRBD1 covers 8 bases. The germline V gene has CDR1 MNHEY and CDR2 SVGAGI. Losses at the gene ends were 2 bases for V and 6 bases for J; bases not matched to a gene: 9. The CDR3 extends over 15 amino acids. DNA for the CDR3: TGTGCCAGCAGTTACCAAGGGACAGGCTTCCTCGAGCAGTACTTC. Amino acid sequence: CASSYQGTGFLEQYF.

This sequence joins TRBV12-3 or TRBV12-4 and TRBJ2-5, with D possibly being TRBD1 (5 bases). CDR3 length: 13 amino acids. Trimming took off 2 bases at V and 3 bases at J, with 7 bases between the two ends. CDR3 protein: CASSLRREETQYF. The CDR3 nucleotides read TGTGCCAGCAGTTTACGCAGGGAAGAGACCCAGTACTTC.

The chain carries TRBV2 and TRBJ1-3; D not resolved. V lost 4 bases and J 0 bases, leaving 10 bases between the germline ends. Germline values: CDR1 SNHLY, CDR2 FYNNEI. This CDR3 has 15 amino acids. Here the CDR3 DNA reads TGTGCCAGCAGTGGATGGCGAGTCTCTGGAAACACCATATATTTT. This encodes CASSGWRVSGNTIYF.

This sequence joins TRBV4-1 and TRBJ1-1, with TRBD1 matching over 7 bases. The CDR3 consists of 15 residues. Germline CDR1 is MGHRA and CDR2 is YSYEKL. V trimming: 0 bases; J trimming: 4 bases; junction bases outside the gene matches: 5. Here the CDR3 DNA reads TGCGCCAGCAGCCAAGAGACAGGGTTGAGCACTGAAGCTTTCTTT. Translating it yields CASSQETGLSTEAFF.

This chain links TRBV21-1 with TRBJ1-5; the table's D call TRBD1 went unverified against the DNA. TRBV21-1 is a pseudogene locus. CDR3 length: 17 amino acids. The CDR3 is CASSKALGTGGNQPQHF. For the CDR3, the DNA is TGTGCCAGCAGCAAAGCGCTCGGGACAGGGGGGAATCAGCCCCAGCATTTT.

V is TRBV15 and J is TRBJ2-3, with 9 bases that match TRBD2. V shed 0 bases and J 0 bases; nucleotides not matched to a gene: 7. The germline gives CDR1 LNHNV, CDR2 YYDKDF (reference sequence). This CDR3 region has 18 residues. CDR3 loop: CATSRDSASGVSTDTQYF. In nucleotides, the CDR3 is TGTGCCACCAGCAGAGATTCGGCTAGCGGGGTGAGCACAGATACGCAGTATTTT.